The source of this TCR beta chain is a study of cytomegalovirus exposure and HLA in healthy donors. PCR involved 60 Vbeta and 13 Jbeta primers. Assay: immunoSEQ multiplex PCR; the TCRdb copy retains only in-frame clones and omits some. The repertoire consists of around 72,000 clones, with over 50% occurring once and the leading ten covering about 20%. This sequence originates from a man aged 40-49 years in good health and CMV-seropositive. Input material: PBMCs.

CDR3 sequence (DNA): TGTGCCAGCAGCTTGGGTGGGACTAGCGTCTTAGGCGAGCAGTACTTC. Protein product: CASSLGGTSVLGEQYF. This sequence joins TRBV5-4 and TRBJ2-7; 10 bases agree with TRBD2. V shed 0 bases, J shed 6 bases, and the junction held 9 bases outside the gene matches. Germline V lookup: CDR1 SGHNT, CDR2 YYREEE (reference sequence). There are 16 residues in the CDR3.